These T cell receptor beta chains were read from a single sample in a study of OX40 agonist ivuxolimab in advanced cancers. The method was immunoSEQ multiplex PCR; TCRdb's version includes in-frame clones alone and lacks a portion of them. The profile shows approximately 100,000 clones, around nine tenths of them singletons. Specimen: CD4+ or CD8+ T cells sorted from blood, collected in a trial of the OX40 agonist ivuxolimab. Receptor source: an adult with an advanced solid tumor such as melanoma, head and neck, liver or kidney cancer. Each CDR3 is given with its conserved first and last residue. Expanded clones are given a class, and other clones once, few, many or no size at all.

clone size	J gene	CDR3 length	V gene	CDR3 protein
.	TRBJ2-1	11	TRBV7-3	CASSLGGEQFF
.	TRBJ2-7	16	TRBV6-5	CASSYGTSGPTYEQYF
.	TRBJ1-1	15	TRBV7-3	CASSSKGAPSTEAFF
.	TRBJ1-5	16	TRBV28	CASSTGNVYSNQPQHF
.	TRBJ1-1	14	TRBV7-3	CASSLNYWGTEAFF
.	TRBJ2-5	13	TRBV5-1	CASSFGGQETQYF
.	TRBJ1-5	13	TRBV6-5	CASRSPDPPTQHF
.	TRBJ2-3	16	TRBV7-2	CASSGLAGGSTDTQYF
.	TRBJ2-5	14	TRBV29-1	CSVEEQGLIETQYF
.	TRBJ2-1	15	TRBV5-1	CASSLATLTYNEQFF
.	TRBJ1-2	14	TRBV6-5	CASSSPDRGGGYTF
.	TRBJ1-2	13	TRBV6-1	CASSDGRTYGYTF
.	TRBJ2-1	16	TRBV15	CATSPGQGGWRNEQFF
few	TRBJ1-4	14	TRBV7-9	CASSSRQTNEKLFF
.	TRBJ2-1	14	TRBV11-3	CASSTTGVHNEQFF
.	TRBJ1-4	14	TRBV25-1	CASSELVQAEKLFF
few	TRBJ2-2	14	TRBV6-5	CASRLAANTGELFF
.	TRBJ1-1	15	TRBV19	CASSIDLGSNTEAFF
.	TRBJ2-5	10	TRBV19	CASSMETQYF